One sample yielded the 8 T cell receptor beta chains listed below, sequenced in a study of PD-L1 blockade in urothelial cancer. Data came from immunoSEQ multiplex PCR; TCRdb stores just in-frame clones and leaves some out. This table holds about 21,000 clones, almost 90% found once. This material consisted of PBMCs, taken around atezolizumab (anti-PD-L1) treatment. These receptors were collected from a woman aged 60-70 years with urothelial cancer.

The CDR3 protein is CASSLDRLRLAEDNEQFF. In DNA, the CDR3 is TGTGCCAGCAGTTTAGACCGTCTACGACTAGCGGAAGACAATGAGCAGTTCTTC. The chain combines TRBV28 with TRBJ2-1; 9 positions match TRBD2. The CDR3 loop spans 18 amino acids. With V trimmed by 2 bases and J by 5 bases, 13 bases remained unmatched. CDR1 and CDR2 (germline): MDHEN, SYDVKM.

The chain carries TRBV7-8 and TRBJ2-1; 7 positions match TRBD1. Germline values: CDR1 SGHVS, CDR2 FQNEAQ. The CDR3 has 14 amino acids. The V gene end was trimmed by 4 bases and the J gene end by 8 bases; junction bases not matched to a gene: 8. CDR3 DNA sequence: TGTGCCAGCAGCTCCAGGGGGTTAGGCTATGAGCAGTTCTTC. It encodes CASSSRGLGYEQFF. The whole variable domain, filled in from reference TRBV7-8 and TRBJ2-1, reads GAGVSQSPRYKVAKRGQDVALRCDPISGHVSLFWYQQALGQGPEFLTYFQNEAQLDKSGLPSDRFFAERPEGSVSTLKIQRTQQEDSAVYLCASSSRGLGYEQFFGPGTRLTVL.

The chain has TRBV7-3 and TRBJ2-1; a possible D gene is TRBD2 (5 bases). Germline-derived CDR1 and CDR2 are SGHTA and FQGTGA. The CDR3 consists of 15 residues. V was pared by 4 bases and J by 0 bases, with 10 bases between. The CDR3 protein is CASSSGVNSYNEQFF. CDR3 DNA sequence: TGTGCCAGCAGCTCCGGGGTGAACTCCTACAATGAGCAGTTCTTC.

As DNA, the CDR3 is TGTGCCAGCAGCCCGTTTGCATCGAGGGAGACCCAGTACTTC. Amino acids: CASSPFASRETQYF. The chain links TRBV5-4 to TRBJ2-5; D not resolved. V gave up 4 bases and J gave up 5 bases, with 15 bases separating them. Germline CDR1 and CDR2: SGHNT and YYREEE (reference sequence). The CDR3 sequence is 14 residues long. The variable domain in full, completed from reference TRBV5-4 and TRBJ2-5, reads ETGVTQSPTHLIKTRGQQVTLRCSSQSGHNTVSWYQQALGQGPQFIFQYYREEENGRGNFPPRFSGLQFPNYSSELNVNALELDDSALYLCASSPFASRETQYFGPGTRLLVL.

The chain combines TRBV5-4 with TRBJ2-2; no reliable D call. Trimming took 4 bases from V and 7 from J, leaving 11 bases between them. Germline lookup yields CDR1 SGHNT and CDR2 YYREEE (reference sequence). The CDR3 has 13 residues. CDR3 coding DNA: TGTGCCAGCAGCCCCGTTGCCAGCGGGGAGCTGTTTTTT. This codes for CASSPVASGELFF.

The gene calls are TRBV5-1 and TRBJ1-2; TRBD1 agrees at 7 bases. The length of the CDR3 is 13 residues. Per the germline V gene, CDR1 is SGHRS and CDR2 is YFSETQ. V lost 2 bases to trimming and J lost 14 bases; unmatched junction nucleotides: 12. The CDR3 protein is CASSLETKTGLTF. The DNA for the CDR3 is TGCGCCAGCAGCTTAGAAACCAAGACAGGGTTAACCTTC.

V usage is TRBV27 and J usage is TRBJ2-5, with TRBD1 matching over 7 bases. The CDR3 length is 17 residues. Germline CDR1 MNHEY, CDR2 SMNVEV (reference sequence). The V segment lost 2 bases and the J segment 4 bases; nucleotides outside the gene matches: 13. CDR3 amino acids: CASSLVPLGGIGETQYF. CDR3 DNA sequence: TGTGCCAGCAGTTTAGTCCCACTAGGGGGCATTGGAGAGACCCAGTACTTC.

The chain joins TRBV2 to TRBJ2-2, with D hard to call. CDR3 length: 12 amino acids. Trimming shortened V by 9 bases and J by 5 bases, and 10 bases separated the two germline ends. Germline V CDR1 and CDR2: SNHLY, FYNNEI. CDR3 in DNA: TGTGCCAGGGCTAGAGTAACCGGGGAGCTGTTTTTT. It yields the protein CARARVTGELFF.